The 24 T cell receptor beta chains below come from one sample, sequenced in a study of blood T cell repertoires in COVID-19 (dated by TCRdb to 2020 to 2022). The library was built by means of the immunoSEQ multiplex PCR assay. Sourced from immuneACCESS, this table was stored by TCRdb with only in-frame sequences that have V and J called. A share of the clones is absent; for the studies checked, an unresolved V gene accounts for under half, and the remainder has no known explanation. The table for this sample lists 85,000 to 100,000 clones; about 83% of them were counted only once. Jointly, the top ten make up roughly 18% of the sample. Sequencing was done on a sample of peripheral blood. These receptors all come from a woman aged 55-69 years with COVID-19, enrolled during active disease.

The genes are TRBV6-1 and TRBJ1-4; D is undetermined. The CDR3 is 15 residues long. With 0 bases removed from V and 0 bases from J, the gap between germline ends came to 5 bases. Germline CDR1 is MNHNS and CDR2 is SASEGT. CDR3 sequence (DNA): TGTGCCAGCAGTGAAGCTACTGCAACTAATGAAAAACTGTTTTTT. Its translation: CASSEATATNEKLFF.

The rearrangement uses TRBV7-2 and TRBJ2-1; possible D gene TRBD2, 5 bases. The CDR3 is 14 amino acids. Trimming took off 8 bases at V and 1 base at J, with 12 bases between the two ends. The germline CDR1 and CDR2 sequences are SGHTA and FQGNSA. The CDR3 loop reads CASRSDFSYNEQFF. The CDR3 coding sequence is TGTGCCAGCCGTAGCGATTTTTCCTACAATGAGCAGTTCTTC.

The chain couples TRBV7-9 to TRBJ2-7; a weak D match, TRBD1 (6 bases). The CDR3 has 13 amino acids. Germline CDR1 reads SEHNR; CDR2 reads FQNEAQ (reference sequence). Trimming shortened V by 4 bases and J by 7 bases, and 14 bases separated the two germline ends. The CDR3 here is CASSSGQLREQYF. In DNA, the CDR3 is TGTGCCAGCAGCTCGGGACAACTGAGGGAGCAGTACTTC.

This clone was detected only a few times. The chain couples TRBV7-2 to TRBJ2-3; 9 bases are a match to TRBD1. The CDR3 has 15 amino acids. V dropped 5 bases and J dropped 6; count of bases not matched to a gene: 9. Germline V gene data show CDR1 as SGHTA and CDR2 as FQGNSA. The CDR3 bases are TGTGCCAGCAGCCTCACAGGGGGCAGGTTGGATACGCAGTATTTT. It encodes CASSLTGGRLDTQYF. The full variable domain, its missing parts supplied by reference TRBV7-2 and TRBJ2-3, is GAGVSQSPSNKVTEKGKDVELRCDPISGHTALYWYRQSLGQGLEFLIYFQGNSAPDKSGLPSDRFSAERTGGSVSTLTIQRTQQEDSAVYLCASSLTGGRLDTQYFGPGTRLTVL.

This sequence joins TRBV6-2 or TRBV6-3 and TRBJ2-2, with TRBD2 as a possible D gene (5 bases). The CDR3 runs to 16 residues. Germline-derived CDR1 and CDR2 are MNHEY and SVGEGT. Trimming pared 4 bases from V and 7 bases from J, leaving 19 bases between. CDR3 in amino acids: CASSLIAGSNGGELFF. The DNA of the CDR3 is TGTGCCAGCAGTTTGATCGCGGGTTCGAACGGCGGGGAGCTGTTTTTT.

The V and J genes are TRBV6-4 and TRBJ2-3; 7 nucleotides match TRBD1. The CDR3 extends over 15 amino acids. Germline V CDR1 and CDR2: MRHNA, SNTAGT. V was clipped by 2 bases and J by 2 bases; unmatched bases: 4. The CDR3 sequence is CASSDTGQYTDTQYF. CDR3 nucleotide sequence: TGTGCCAGCAGTGACACGGGACAGTACACAGATACGCAGTATTTT.

V and J are TRBV6-2 or TRBV6-3 and TRBJ2-1, with D unclear. Trimming stripped 0 bases from V and 7 bases from J, with 22 bases between. Germline V lookup: CDR1 MNHEY, CDR2 SVGEGT. There are 18 residues in the CDR3. DNA of the CDR3: TGTGCCAGCAGTTACTCGATGGTTGAGCCGACAATTGGGAATGAGCAGTTCTTC. It codes for CASSYSMVEPTIGNEQFF.

This sequence joins TRBV11-2 and TRBJ2-2, with TRBD1 identical over 7 bases. Germline trimming cut 5 bases from V and 6 bases from J; bases unmatched to any gene: 12. CDR3 length: 16 amino acids. Germline loops: CDR1 SGHAT, CDR2 FQNNGV. CDR3 region: CASSPRTGTLAGELFF. The CDR3 DNA is TGTGCCAGCAGCCCCCGGACAGGAACCCTTGCCGGGGAGCTGTTTTTT.

The chain uses TRBV5-4 and TRBJ2-2, with D maybe TRBD2 (6 bases). The V and J ends lost 0 bases and 3 bases respectively, with 15 bases between them. The CDR3 sequence is 17 residues long. Germline V lookup: CDR1 SGHNT, CDR2 YYREEE (reference sequence). The CDR3 coding sequence is TGTGCCAGCAGCTTGGTTAGCTGGACTACCTACACCGGGGAGCTGTTTTTT. This sequence encodes CASSLVSWTTYTGELFF.

CDR3 nucleotides: TGTGCCATCAGTGACTCGGAGTTAAGTGCTTCCTACGAGCAGTACTTC. It encodes CAISDSELSASYEQYF. The chain employs TRBV10-3 and TRBJ2-7, with D unresolved. Looked up from germline, CDR1 is ENHRY and CDR2 is SYGVKD. The CDR3 covers 16 residues. Trimming shortened V by 3 bases and J by 1 base, and 16 bases separated the two germline ends.

The J gene is TRBJ1-6, the V gene TRBV6-5; 9 positions agree with TRBD1. Looked up from germline, CDR1 is MNHEY and CDR2 is SVGAGI. The CDR3 is 15 amino acids. V shed 4 bases and J 8 bases; nucleotides not matched to a gene: 6. This CDR3 is CASSSDRGGDSPLHF. Here the CDR3 DNA reads TGTGCCAGCAGTTCGGACAGGGGCGGGGATTCACCCCTCCACTTT.

CDR3 amino acids: CASSLESGGGFQETQYF. The CDR3 coding sequence is TGTGCCAGCAGCCTGGAGTCGGGCGGGGGTTTCCAAGAGACCCAGTACTTC. This sequence joins TRBV7-2 and TRBJ2-5, with 7 nucleotides matching TRBD2. The V segment lost 5 bases and the J segment 1 base; nucleotides outside the gene matches: 13. Germline V CDR1 and CDR2: SGHTA, FQGNSA. This CDR3 region has 17 residues.

The rearrangement uses TRBV30 and TRBJ2-4, with a tentative D call TRBD2 (5 bases). Germline V gene lookup returns CDR1 GTSNPN and CDR2 SVGIG (reference sequence). CDR3 size: 13 residues. The germline V and J ends were trimmed by 5 bases and 5 bases, with 13 bases remaining between them. The CDR3 region is CAWAWGVQNIQYF. DNA of the CDR3: TGTGCCTGGGCCTGGGGAGTGCAAAACATTCAGTACTTC.

This chain uses TRBV11-2 with TRBJ1-4; TRBD1 matches at 7 bases. CDR1 and CDR2 (germline): SGHAT, FQNNGV. The CDR3 totals 16 residues. The J segment lost 8 bases and the V segment lost 5 bases, leaving 14 bases of the junction unmatched. This CDR3 is CASSPGQAASGEKLFF. CDR3 in DNA: TGTGCCAGCAGCCCTGGACAGGCCGCGTCGGGGGAAAAACTGTTTTTT.

In its sample, this clone was seen a few times. J is TRBJ1-1 and V is TRBV4-3; tentative D call: TRBD1 (6 bases). The CDR3 is 13 amino acids. The ends were cut back, 4 bases at V and 6 bases at J, with 12 bases in the middle. CDR1 LGHNA and CDR2 YSLEER come from the germline V gene. The CDR3: CASSLQGGSEAFF. DNA of the CDR3: TGCGCCAGCAGCCTACAGGGTGGCTCTGAAGCTTTCTTT.

A few counts support this clone. V and J are TRBV4-3 and TRBJ2-7; TRBD2 matches at 14 bases. The CDR3 runs 17 residues. The germline V gene has CDR1 LGHNA and CDR2 YSLEER. With 1 base clipped from V and 3 bases from J, the junction kept 5 bases outside the gene matches. CDR3: CASSQGGTSGGFYEQYF. DNA for the CDR3: TGCGCCAGCAGCCAAGGAGGGACTAGCGGGGGATTCTACGAGCAGTACTTC.

The rearrangement links TRBV2 to TRBJ2-3, with D uncertain. The CDR3 consists of 11 residues. V shed 6 bases and J shed 4 bases, with 5 bases lying between them. CDR1 is SNHLY and CDR2 is FYNNEI in the germline V gene. CDR3 residues: CASREADTQYF. CDR3 DNA: TGTGCCAGCAGAGAGGCAGATACGCAGTATTTT.

This clone was detected once. The rearrangement joins TRBV4-1 to TRBJ2-1; 14 bases agree with TRBD2. CDR3 length: 16 amino acids. Germline V lookup: CDR1 MGHRA, CDR2 YSYEKL. Trimming took 3 bases from V and 2 from J; bases not matched to a gene: 0. The CDR3 here is CASSQTSGGAYNEQFF. CDR3 coding DNA: TGCGCCAGCAGCCAGACTAGCGGGGGGGCCTACAATGAGCAGTTCTTC.

The chain carries TRBV19 and TRBJ2-2, with a tentative D call TRBD2 (5 bases). V gave up 7 bases and J gave up 7 bases, with 16 bases separating them. The CDR3 runs to 14 residues. Germline loops: CDR1 LNHDA, CDR2 SQIVND (reference sequence). In DNA, the CDR3 is TGTGCCAGTATAGGGAGCAATTCGGGCGGGGAGCTGTTTTTT. It specifies CASIGSNSGGELFF. The entire variable domain, with the rest obtained from reference TRBV19 and TRBJ2-2, is as follows: DGGITQSPKYLFRKEGQNVTLSCEQNLNHDAMYWYRQDPGQGLRLIYYSQIVNDFQKGDIAEGYSVSREKKESFPLTVTSAQKNPTAFYLCASIGSNSGGELFFGEGSRLTVL.

The CDR3 protein is CASSQESGGSLLNYGYTF. CDR3 sequence (DNA): TGCGCCAGCAGCCAAGAATCGGGAGGGTCCCTCCTCAACTATGGCTACACCTTC. The chain joins TRBV4-3 to TRBJ1-2; D unclear. V gave up 0 bases and J gave up 2 bases, with 19 bases separating them. CDR1 LGHNA and CDR2 YSLEER come from the germline V gene. CDR3 length: 18 residues.

The table lists this clone with a few counts. The chain uses TRBV25-1 and TRBJ1-1; tentative D call: TRBD1 (6 bases). V lost 3 bases to trimming and J lost 3 bases, with 8 bases between them. Per germline, CDR1 MGHDK and CDR2 SYGVNS. The CDR3 is 13 amino acids. CDR3 coding DNA: TGTGCCAGCAGTGAGGGGGCCTACACTGAAGCTTTCTTT. Translated: CASSEGAYTEAFF.

V usage is TRBV6-5 and J usage is TRBJ1-5; D remains ambiguous. CDR1 MNHEY and CDR2 SVGAGI come from the germline V gene. Trimming removed 8 bases at V and 7 bases at J, with 12 bases between. The CDR3 is 12 amino acids. The CDR3: CASSGEGQPQHF. CDR3 in DNA: TGTGCCAGCTCCGGGGAAGGGCAGCCCCAGCATTTT.

The chain combines TRBV6-2 or TRBV6-3 with TRBJ2-5; possibly TRBD2 for D (6 bases). The CDR3 consists of 14 residues. Deletions cut 2 bases from V and 4 bases from J, with 11 bases between. Germline lookup yields CDR1 MNHEY and CDR2 SVGEGT. CDR3 sequence (DNA): TGTGCCAGCAGTTACCGACTAGAAGGAGAGACCCAGTACTTC. Translation gives CASSYRLEGETQYF.

The CDR3 here is CASSQELSGELFF. In DNA, the CDR3 is TGCGCCAGCAGCCAAGAGCTTAGCGGGGAGCTGTTTTTT. The V and J genes are TRBV4-3 and TRBJ2-2, with D unresolved. CDR1 is LGHNA and CDR2 is YSLEER in the germline V gene. The CDR3 loop spans 13 amino acids. V was pared by 0 bases and J by 7 bases, with 6 bases between.